Below, one TCR beta chain is given with its context. Its antigen is undetermined. The CDR3 runs to 16 residues. V shed 4 bases and J 5 bases; nucleotides not matched to a gene: 11. CDR1 is SGHAT, CDR2 FQNNGV, per germline. The data originate from a study of cytomegalovirus exposure and HLA in healthy donors. For the study at large: In a previous analysis, 110 million or so unique TCR beta sequences were found from 150 million to 200 million T cells. Study conclusions and caveats: Prior analysis indicated that the majority of TCR beta V segments exhibited productivity approximately 90% or approximately 30% of the time. In a later analysis, a missense DCLRE1C variant was linked to TCR beta V- and J-gene trimming. Cytomegalovirus association was assigned to more than 150 TCR beta chains.

PCR amplification relied on 60 Vbeta primers (plus 13 Jbeta primers). Clones were sequenced by immunoSEQ multiplex PCR, and TCRdb holds only the in-frame ones, with some missing. The sample lists 120,000 or so clones, roughly 78% occurring once. Sequencing was done on a sample of PBMCs. This TCR came from a man under 40 in good health and CMV-seropositive. This rearrangement joins TRBV11-2 to TRBJ2-7; 10 bases are a match to TRBD2. The CDR3 coding sequence is TGTGCCAGCAGCTCTGGAGGACTAGCGGTCGGTAACGAGCAGTACTTC. The encoded protein is CASSSGGLAVGNEQYF.